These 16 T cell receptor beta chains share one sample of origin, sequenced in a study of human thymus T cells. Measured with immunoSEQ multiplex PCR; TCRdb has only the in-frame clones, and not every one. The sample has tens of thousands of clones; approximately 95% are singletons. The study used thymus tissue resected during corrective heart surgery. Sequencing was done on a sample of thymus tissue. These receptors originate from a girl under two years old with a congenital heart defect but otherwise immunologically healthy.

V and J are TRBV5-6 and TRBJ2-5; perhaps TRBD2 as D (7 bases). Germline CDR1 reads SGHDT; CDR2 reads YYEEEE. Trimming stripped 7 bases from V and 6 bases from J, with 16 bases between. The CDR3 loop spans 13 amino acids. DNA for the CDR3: TGTGCCAGCCGGGGAGGGCAGGGGCAGACCCAGTACTTC. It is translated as CASRGGQGQTQYF.

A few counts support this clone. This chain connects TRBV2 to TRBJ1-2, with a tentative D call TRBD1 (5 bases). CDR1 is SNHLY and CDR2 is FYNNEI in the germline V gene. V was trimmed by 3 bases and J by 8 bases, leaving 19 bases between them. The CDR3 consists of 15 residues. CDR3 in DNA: TGTGCCAGCAGTGATCAGGGTGGCACGGATTTCGGCTACACCTTC. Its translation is CASSDQGGTDFGYTF.

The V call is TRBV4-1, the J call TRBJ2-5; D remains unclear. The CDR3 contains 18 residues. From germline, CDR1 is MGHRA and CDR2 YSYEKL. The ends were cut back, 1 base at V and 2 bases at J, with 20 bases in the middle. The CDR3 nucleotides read TGCGCCAGCAGCCAAGGACGGGCGGCCGACAACTCACAAGAGACCCAGTACTTC. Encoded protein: CASSQGRAADNSQETQYF.

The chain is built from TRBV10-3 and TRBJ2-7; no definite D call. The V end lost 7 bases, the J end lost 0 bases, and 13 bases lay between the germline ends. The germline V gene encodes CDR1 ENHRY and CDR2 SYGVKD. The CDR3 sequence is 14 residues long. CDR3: CAIKVRPGSYEQYF. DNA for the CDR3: TGTGCCATCAAAGTTCGCCCGGGCTCCTACGAGCAGTACTTC.

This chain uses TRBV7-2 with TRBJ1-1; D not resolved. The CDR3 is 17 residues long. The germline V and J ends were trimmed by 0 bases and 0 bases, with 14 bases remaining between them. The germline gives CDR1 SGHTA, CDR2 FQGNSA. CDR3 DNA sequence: TGTGCCAGCAGCTTAGCGTCGGGCAGTTACATGAACACTGAAGCTTTCTTT. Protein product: CASSLASGSYMNTEAFF.

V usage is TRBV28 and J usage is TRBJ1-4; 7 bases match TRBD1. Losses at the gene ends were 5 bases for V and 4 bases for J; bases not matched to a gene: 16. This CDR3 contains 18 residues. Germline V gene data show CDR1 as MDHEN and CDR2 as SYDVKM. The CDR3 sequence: CASSPARDSVPINEKLFF. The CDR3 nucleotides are TGTGCCAGCAGTCCTGCCCGGGACAGCGTCCCGATTAATGAAAAACTGTTTTTT.

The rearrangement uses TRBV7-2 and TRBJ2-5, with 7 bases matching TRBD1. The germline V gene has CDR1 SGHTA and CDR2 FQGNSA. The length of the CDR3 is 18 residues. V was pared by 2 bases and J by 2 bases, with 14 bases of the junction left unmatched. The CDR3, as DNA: TGTGCCAGCAGCTTAACCCCCATTGACAGGGACCCACAAGAGACCCAGTACTTC. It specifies CASSLTPIDRDPQETQYF. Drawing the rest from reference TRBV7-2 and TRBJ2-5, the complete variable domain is GAGVSQSPSNKVTEKGKDVELRCDPISGHTALYWYRQSLGQGLEFLIYFQGNSAPDKSGLPSDRFSAERTGGSVSTLTIQRTQQEDSAVYLCASSLTPIDRDPQETQYFGPGTRLLVL.

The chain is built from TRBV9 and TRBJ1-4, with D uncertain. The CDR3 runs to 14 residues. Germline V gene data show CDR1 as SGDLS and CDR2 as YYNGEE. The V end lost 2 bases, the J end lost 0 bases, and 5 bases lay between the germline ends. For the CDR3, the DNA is TGTGCCAGCAGCGTTAGTGCAACTAATGAAAAACTGTTTTTT. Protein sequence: CASSVSATNEKLFF.

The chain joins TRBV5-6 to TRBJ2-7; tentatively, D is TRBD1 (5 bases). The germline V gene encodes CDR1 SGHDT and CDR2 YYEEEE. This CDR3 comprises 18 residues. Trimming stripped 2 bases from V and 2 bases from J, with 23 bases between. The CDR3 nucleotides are TGTGCCAGCAGCTTCGGCCGAAAGACAGCTCTTCTTGCCTACGAGCAGTACTTC. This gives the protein CASSFGRKTALLAYEQYF.

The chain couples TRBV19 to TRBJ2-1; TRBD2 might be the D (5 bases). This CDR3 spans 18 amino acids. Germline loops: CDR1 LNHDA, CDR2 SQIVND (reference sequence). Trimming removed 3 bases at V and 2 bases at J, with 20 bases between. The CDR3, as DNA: TGTGCCAGTAGTATCCTCTCGAGGAGGCCTTCCGCCTACAATGAGCAGTTCTTC. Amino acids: CASSILSRRPSAYNEQFF.

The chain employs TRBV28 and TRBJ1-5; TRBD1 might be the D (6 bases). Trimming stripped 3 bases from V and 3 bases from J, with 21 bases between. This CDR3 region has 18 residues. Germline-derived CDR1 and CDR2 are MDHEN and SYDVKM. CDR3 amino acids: CASSFPWTELPLNQPQHF. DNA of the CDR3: TGTGCCAGCAGTTTCCCCTGGACAGAATTACCACTCAATCAGCCCCAGCATTTT.

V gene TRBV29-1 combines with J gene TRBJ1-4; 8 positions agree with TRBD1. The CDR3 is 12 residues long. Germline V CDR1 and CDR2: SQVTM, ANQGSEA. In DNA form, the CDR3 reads TGCAGTGCCGAGGACAGGGAGGAAAAACTGTTTTTT. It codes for CSAEDREEKLFF.

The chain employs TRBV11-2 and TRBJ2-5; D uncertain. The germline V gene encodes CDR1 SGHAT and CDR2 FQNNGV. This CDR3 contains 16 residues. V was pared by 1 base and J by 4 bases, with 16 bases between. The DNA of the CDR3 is TGTGCCAGCAGCTTAGGGTCTTGGCATTCAGGAGAGACCCAGTACTTC. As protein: CASSLGSWHSGETQYF.

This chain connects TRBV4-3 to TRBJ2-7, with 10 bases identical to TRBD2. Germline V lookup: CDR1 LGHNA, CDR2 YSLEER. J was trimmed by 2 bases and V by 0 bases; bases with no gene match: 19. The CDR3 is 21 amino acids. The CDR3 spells CASSQERVRSGRAPRTYEQYF. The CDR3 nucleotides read TGCGCCAGCAGCCAAGAGAGGGTACGGAGCGGGAGGGCCCCACGGACCTACGAGCAGTACTTC.

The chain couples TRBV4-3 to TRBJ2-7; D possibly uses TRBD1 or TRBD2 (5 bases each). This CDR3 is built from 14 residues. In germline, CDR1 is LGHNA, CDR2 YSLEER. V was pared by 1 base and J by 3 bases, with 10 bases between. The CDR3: CASSQGDRGYEQYF. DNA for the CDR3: TGCGCCAGCAGCCAAGGGGACCGGGGCTACGAGCAGTACTTC.

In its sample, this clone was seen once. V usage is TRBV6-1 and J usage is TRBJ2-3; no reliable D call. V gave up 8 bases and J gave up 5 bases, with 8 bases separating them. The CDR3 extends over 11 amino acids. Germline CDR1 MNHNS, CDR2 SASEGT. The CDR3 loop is CASFWLDTQYF. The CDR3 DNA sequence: TGTGCCAGCTTTTGGTTAGATACGCAGTATTTT.